Listed below are T cell receptor beta chains from one sample, sequenced in a study of T cells after yellow fever vaccination. Using its own MiXCR run on the 5' RACE reads, TCRdb lists one record per CDR3 protein. Here the sample spans fewer than 350,000 distinct CDR3 sequences, more than 8.5% being singletons. The source material was PBMCs, sampled on the day of the first yellow fever vaccination. These receptors were obtained from a young man who received the YFV17D yellow fever vaccine. CDR3s leave out the opening cysteine and the closing phenylalanine or tryptophan. Fields, in order: J gene, V gene, CDR3 protein.

J gene: TRBJ2-3
V gene: TRBV12-5
CDR3 protein: ARGLEDLDTQY

J gene: TRBJ1-4
V gene: TRBV28
CDR3 protein: ASSVSQGRKLF

J gene: TRBJ2-7
V gene: TRBV11-2
CDR3 protein: ASSLVGPSYEQY

J gene: TRBJ2-5
V gene: TRBV4-1
CDR3 protein: ASSLKSTSGGAQETQY

J gene: TRBJ2-5
V gene: TRBV6-6
CDR3 protein: ASSVRVTQY

J gene: TRBJ2-5
V gene: TRBV5-4
CDR3 protein: ASSFLGLGQETQY

J gene: TRBJ2-1
V gene: TRBV11-2
CDR3 protein: ASSLGGFGEQF

J gene: TRBJ1-3
V gene: TRBV3-1
CDR3 protein: ASSHTGVSGNTIY

J gene: TRBJ2-2
V gene: TRBV3-1
CDR3 protein: ASSQRGMNTGELF

J gene: TRBJ1-1
V gene: TRBV14
CDR3 protein: ASSPRMGTLSTEAF

J gene: TRBJ2-7
V gene: TRBV11-2
CDR3 protein: ASSWEYRDTSSYEQY

J gene: TRBJ2-2
V gene: TRBV3-1
CDR3 protein: ASSHVQGTGELF

J gene: TRBJ2-1
V gene: TRBV6-1
CDR3 protein: ASRDASRVYYNERF

J gene: TRBJ2-1
V gene: TRBV20-1
CDR3 protein: SATLAGSYNEQF

J gene: TRBJ1-3
V gene: TRBV4-1
CDR3 protein: ASSQEDRASAGNTIY

J gene: TRBJ1-5
V gene: TRBV7-9
CDR3 protein: ASSPGRLSNQPQH

J gene: TRBJ2-2
V gene: TRBV6-5
CDR3 protein: ASSYRGAVNTGELF

J gene: TRBJ2-5
V gene: TRBV10-3
CDR3 protein: ASRTAQETQY

J gene: TRBJ2-7
V gene: TRBV3-1
CDR3 protein: ASSHTSYEQY

J gene: TRBJ1-2
V gene: TRBV20-1
CDR3 protein: SARRTDLNYGYT

J gene: TRBJ2-2
V gene: TRBV23-1
CDR3 protein: ASSQSALWGDIAGELF

J gene: TRBJ2-7
V gene: TRBV4-3
CDR3 protein: ASSQDGGQASYEQY

J gene: TRBJ1-2
V gene: TRBV4-3
CDR3 protein: ASSQAQGYYGYT

J gene: TRBJ2-1
V gene: TRBV11-2
CDR3 protein: ASSHSRGLSSYNEQF

J gene: TRBJ1-4
V gene: TRBV29-1
CDR3 protein: SVETGSNEKLF

J gene: TRBJ1-2
V gene: TRBV6-5
CDR3 protein: ASSNGGTYGYT

J gene: TRBJ2-3
V gene: TRBV6-5
CDR3 protein: ASSSRDRGTDTQY

J gene: TRBJ2-1
V gene: TRBV2
CDR3 protein: ASNDFRDEQF

J gene: TRBJ1-2
V gene: TRBV29-1
CDR3 protein: SVVGAGGYT

J gene: TRBJ2-5
V gene: TRBV10-3
CDR3 protein: AISQGSGGALETQY

J gene: TRBJ2-1
V gene: TRBV14
CDR3 protein: ASSRERQAIGEQF

J gene: TRBJ2-5
V gene: TRBV5-1
CDR3 protein: ASSSKRGGVPETQY

J gene: TRBJ2-1
V gene: TRBV7-6
CDR3 protein: ASSLGGSGSSYNEQF

J gene: TRBJ2-5
V gene: TRBV7-2
CDR3 protein: ASSLTGPRETQY

J gene: TRBJ2-2
V gene: TRBV5-1
CDR3 protein: ASSLDGGWGTGELF

J gene: TRBJ2-3
V gene: TRBV7-2
CDR3 protein: ASSQRQAPY

J gene: TRBJ2-7
V gene: TRBV18
CDR3 protein: ASSPPGLAAYEQY

J gene: TRBJ2-1
V gene: TRBV5-1
CDR3 protein: ASSSTLGQYLAGAF

J gene: TRBJ1-2
V gene: TRBV12-3/TRBV12-4
CDR3 protein: ASSLLGSGYT

J gene: TRBJ1-1
V gene: TRBV5-1
CDR3 protein: ASSRREPTEAF

J gene: TRBJ2-6
V gene: TRBV9
CDR3 protein: ASSVGASGANVLT

J gene: TRBJ2-7
V gene: TRBV27
CDR3 protein: ASSLVGQIYEQY

J gene: TRBJ1-4
V gene: TRBV5-1
CDR3 protein: ASSLTSNDEKLF